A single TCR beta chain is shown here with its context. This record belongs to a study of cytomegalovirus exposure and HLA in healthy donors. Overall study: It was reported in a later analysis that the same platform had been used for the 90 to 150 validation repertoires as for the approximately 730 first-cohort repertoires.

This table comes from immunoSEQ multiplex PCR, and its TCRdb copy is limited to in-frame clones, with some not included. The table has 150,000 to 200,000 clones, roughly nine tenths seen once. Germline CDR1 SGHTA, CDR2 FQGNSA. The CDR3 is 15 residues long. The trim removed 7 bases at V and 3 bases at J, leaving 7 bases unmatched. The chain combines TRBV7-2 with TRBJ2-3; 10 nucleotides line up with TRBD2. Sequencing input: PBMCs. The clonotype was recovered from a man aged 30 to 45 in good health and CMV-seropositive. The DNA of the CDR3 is TGTGCCAGCACCCTGGGACTAGCGCGGACAGATACGCAGTATTTT. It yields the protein CASTLGLARTDTQYF.